Described below is a single TCR beta chain sequence and its context. Germline V gene sequence: CDR1 SGHAT, CDR2 FQNNGV. This CDR3 has 16 amino acids. Trimming stripped 5 bases from V and 5 bases from J, with 19 bases between. The data belong to a study of blood T cell repertoires in COVID-19. Method: immunoSEQ multiplex PCR; TCRdb's copy keeps in-frame clones and lacks some. The sample shows around 100,000 clones, about nine tenths of them seen only once. This TCR derives from a man in his forties with acute or convalescent COVID-19. The sample taken for sequencing was peripheral blood. The chain joins TRBV11-2 to TRBJ2-1; weak D call: TRBD2 (6 bases). CDR3 region: CASSPRGSGLHNEQFF. The CDR3 DNA reads as TGTGCCAGCAGCCCCCGGGGAAGCGGGCTTCACAATGAGCAGTTCTTC.